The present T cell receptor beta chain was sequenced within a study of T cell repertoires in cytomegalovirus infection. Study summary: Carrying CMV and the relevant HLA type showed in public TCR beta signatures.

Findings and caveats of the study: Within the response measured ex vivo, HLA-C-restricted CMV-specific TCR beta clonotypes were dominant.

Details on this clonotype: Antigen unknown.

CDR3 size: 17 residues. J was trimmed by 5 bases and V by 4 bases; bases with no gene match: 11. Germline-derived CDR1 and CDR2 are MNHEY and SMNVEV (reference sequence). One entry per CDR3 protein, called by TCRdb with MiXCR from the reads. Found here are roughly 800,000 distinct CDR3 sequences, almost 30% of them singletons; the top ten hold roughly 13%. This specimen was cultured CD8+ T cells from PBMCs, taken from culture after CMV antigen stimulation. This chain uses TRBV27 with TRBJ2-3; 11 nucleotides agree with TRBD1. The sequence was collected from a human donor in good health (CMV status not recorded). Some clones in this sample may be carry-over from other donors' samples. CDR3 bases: TGTGCCAGCAGTTCCCTCAGGACAGGGGGCGAGGTAGATACGCAGTATTTT. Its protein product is CASSSLRTGGEVDTQYF.